The clone carrying this TCR beta chain has only a few counts. The data were taken from a study of T-cell reconstitution after alpha-beta-depleted transplantation in children. CDR3 length equals 16 residues. Trimming took 3 bases from V and 0 from J, leaving 9 bases between them. As it was prepared, the TCRbeta library received unique molecular identifiers. In TCRdb, the PCR reads were re-called with MiXCR into one record per CDR3 protein. The sample lists roughly 200,000 distinct CDR3 sequences; 8.5% to 10% were seen once. The rearrangement joins TRBV12-3 or TRBV12-4 to TRBJ2-6; D is ambiguous. The sequencing used PBMCs from the stem cell graft donor, collected from the stem cell graft. This TCR was recovered from a human donor who donated a stem cell graft to a child with acute lymphoblastic leukemia. Here the CDR3 DNA reads TGTGCCAGCAGTTTCTTTTTGGGCTCTGGGGCCAACGTCCTGACTTTC. It translates to CASSFFLGSGANVLTF.